This entry describes one T cell receptor beta chain. This sample is part of a study of T cells after yellow fever vaccination. CDR1 is SGHDT, CDR2 YYEEEE, per germline. This CDR3 has 17 residues. V lost 3 bases, J lost 0 bases, and 16 bases lay in between. TCRdb re-called the 5' RACE reads through MiXCR, storing one row per CDR3 protein. The sample carries 600,000 to 750,000 distinct CDR3 sequences, roughly 12% recorded once. Here the sequenced sample was PBMCs, taken on the day of the yellow fever booster vaccination. The clonotype originates from a man aged 25-40 years who received the YFV17D yellow fever vaccine. V and J are TRBV5-6 and TRBJ2-1; the D is unclear. This CDR3 is CASSYRTSTSSYNEQFF. The DNA for the CDR3 is TGTGCCAGCAGCTATCGTACGAGCACGAGCTCCTACAATGAGCAGTTCTTC.